This TCR beta chain is drawn from a study of T cells in localized non-small cell lung cancer. Produced via immunoSEQ multiplex PCR; TCRdb's table is partial and in-frame only. This sample has around 17,000 clones, with roughly 91% found just once. The CDR3 is made up of 12 amino acids. Germline CDR1 is MNHEY and CDR2 is SVGAGI. With 6 bases removed from V and 9 bases from J, the gap between germline ends came to 15 bases. This clonotype originated in a male donor at least 60 years old with stage II squamous cell lung carcinoma. Material: peripheral blood, obtained before any cancer treatment. The rearrangement links TRBV6-5 to TRBJ2-7; tentatively, D is TRBD1 or TRBD2 (5 bases each). The CDR3 here is CASRMTSGRQYF. The CDR3 nucleotides are TGTGCCAGCAGGATGACATCAGGGAGGCAGTACTTC.